This TCR beta chain stems from a study of T cells in Graves' hyperthyroidism and ophthalmopathy. Of note for this clonotype: The antigen is unknown.

RNA transcripts yielded amplified TCR beta CDR3 regions. Researchers ran a first-round RT-PCR on the TCR CDR3 using the HTBI primer set. Via MiXCR, TCRdb re-called the multiplex PCR reads, giving one row per CDR3 protein. Counted here are hundreds of thousands of distinct CDR3 sequences, 45% occurring once; the ten biggest clones make up roughly 6.5%. Study-level findings and limits: Within blood appeared most thyroid clonotypes that had expanded above 0.001. The model's output predicted ophthalmopathy at a median of around 6.9 months prior to onset.

The germline gives CDR1 SEHNR, CDR2 FQNEAQ (reference sequence). The CDR3 is 14 residues long. The germline V and J ends were trimmed by 5 bases and 8 bases, with 13 bases remaining between them. The specimen was peripheral blood or thyroid tissue (not recorded which). This clonotype was obtained from an adult man with Graves' disease, either hyperthyroidism or ophthalmopathy (not recorded which). The rearrangement links TRBV7-9 to TRBJ1-6; D might be TRBD1 (6 bases). This CDR3 is CASSHRDRDSPLHF. DNA for the CDR3: TGTGCCAGCAGCCACAGGGATCGGGATTCACCCCTCCACTTT.